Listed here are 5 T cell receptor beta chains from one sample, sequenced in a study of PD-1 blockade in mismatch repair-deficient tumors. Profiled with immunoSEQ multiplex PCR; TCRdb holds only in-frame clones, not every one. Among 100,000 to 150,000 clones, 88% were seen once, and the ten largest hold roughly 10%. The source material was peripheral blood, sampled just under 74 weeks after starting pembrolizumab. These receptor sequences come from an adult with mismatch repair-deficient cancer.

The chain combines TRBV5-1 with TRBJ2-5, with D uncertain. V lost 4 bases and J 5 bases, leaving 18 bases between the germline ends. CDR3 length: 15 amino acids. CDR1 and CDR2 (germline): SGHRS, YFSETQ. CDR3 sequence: CASSPTFKSGETQYF. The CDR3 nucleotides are TGCGCCAGCAGCCCAACATTCAAGTCCGGGGAGACCCAGTACTTC.

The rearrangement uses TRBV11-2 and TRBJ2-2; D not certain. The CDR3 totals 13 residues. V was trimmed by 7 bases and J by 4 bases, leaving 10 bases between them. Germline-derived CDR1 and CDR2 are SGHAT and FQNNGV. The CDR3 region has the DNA TGTGCCAGCACCAAGATTGTCACCGGGGAGCTGTTTTTT. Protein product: CASTKIVTGELFF. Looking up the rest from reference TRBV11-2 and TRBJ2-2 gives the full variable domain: EAGVAQSPRYKIIEKRQSVAFWCNPISGHATLYWYQQILGQGPKLLIQFQNNGVVDDSQLPKDRFSAERLKGVDSTLKIQPAKLEDSAVYLCASTKIVTGELFFGEGSRLTVL.

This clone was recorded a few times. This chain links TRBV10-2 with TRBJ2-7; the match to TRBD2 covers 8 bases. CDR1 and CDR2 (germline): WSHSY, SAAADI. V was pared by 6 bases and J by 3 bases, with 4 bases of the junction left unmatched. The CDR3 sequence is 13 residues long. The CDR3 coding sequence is TGCGCCAGCAGCGGGACTAGTTTCTACGAGCAGTACTTC. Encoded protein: CASSGTSFYEQYF.

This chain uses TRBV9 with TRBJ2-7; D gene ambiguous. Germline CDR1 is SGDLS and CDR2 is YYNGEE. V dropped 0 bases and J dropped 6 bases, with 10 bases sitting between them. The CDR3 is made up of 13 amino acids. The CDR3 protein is CASSVVWGGEQYF. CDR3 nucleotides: TGTGCCAGCAGCGTAGTGTGGGGTGGCGAGCAGTACTTC.

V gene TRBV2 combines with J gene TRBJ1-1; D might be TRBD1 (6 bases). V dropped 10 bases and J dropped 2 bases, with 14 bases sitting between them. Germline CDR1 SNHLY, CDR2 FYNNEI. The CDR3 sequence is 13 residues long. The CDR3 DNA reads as TGTGCCACCGCGACAGGTCCTAACACTGAAGCTTTCTTT. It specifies CATATGPNTEAFF.